This passage covers 10 T cell receptor beta chains from one sample sequenced in a study of vaccination and CD4 T cells after COVID-19 (dated by TCRdb to 2022 to 2024). The meaning of the sample's treatment or condition label: roughly 10-day PBMC culture with coronavirus spike peptide pools or control peptides (ViraFEST assay). These receptors' targets are unknown. The method was PCR. Sequencing was carried out with an Illumina iSeq 100. DNA from cultured CD4+ T cells was subjected to TCR sequencing with the Oncomine TCR Beta short-read assay at the Johns Hopkins FTIC core. TCRdb ran its own pipeline on the public reads, namely fastp trimming at Q25 and MiXCR clone calling, and kept in-frame beta chains. A single entry per CDR3 protein holds the most common genes and DNA from its merged rows. Within this sample are around 15,000 distinct CDR3 sequences, with approximately 57% of them counted one time only. In total, the top ten clones hold over 9% of the sample.

The sequenced sample was CD4+ T cells from blood, cultured in vitro. Receptor source: a human donor who had recovered from COVID-19.

On this clonotype: An end of the junction differs from the germline gene, which may be a read error. The CDR3 nucleotides are TGTGCCAGCAGTGATCGAGACGGCTACGCCTTC. It specifies CASSDRDGYAF. V and J are TRBV2 and TRBJ1-2; D not certain. This CDR3 spans 11 amino acids. Germline loops: CDR1 SNHLY, CDR2 FYNNEI.

The rearrangement links TRBV7-9 to TRBJ1-1; D is ambiguous. The CDR3 consists of 13 residues. Between the trimmed V and J ends, which lost 1 base and 1 base, there was a span of 4 bases. Looked up from germline, CDR1 is SEHNR and CDR2 is FQNEAQ (reference sequence). CDR3 in amino acids: CASSLDSNTEAFF. In DNA, the CDR3 is TGTGCCAGCAGCTTAGACTCGAACACTGAAGCTTTCTTT.

This clonotype was detected only a few times. The genes are TRBV5-4 and TRBJ2-5; maybe TRBD1 (5 bases). Germline CDR1 is SGHNT and CDR2 is YYREEE (reference sequence). V gave up 0 bases and J gave up 2 bases, with 11 bases separating them. This CDR3 is 15 amino acids long. CDR3 amino acids: CASSLARGRQETQYF. In DNA, the CDR3 is TGTGCCAGCAGCTTGGCAAGGGGCAGACAAGAGACCCAGTACTTC.

The V call is TRBV28, the J call TRBJ1-1, with a tentative D call TRBD1 (6 bases). Germline V gene sequence: CDR1 MDHEN, CDR2 SYDVKM. CDR3 length: 15 amino acids. The V gene lost 8 bases and the J gene lost 0 bases, with 16 bases spanning the gap. CDR3 sequence reads: CASSPRGDVNTEAFF. In DNA form, the CDR3 reads TGTGCCAGCTCCCCGAGGGGGGACGTGAACACTGAAGCTTTCTTT.

For the CDR3, the DNA is TGCGCCAGCAGCCCGAGGACTAGCGGGGGAGCACCCAATGAGCAGTTCTTC. Protein: CASSPRTSGGAPNEQFF. The V call is TRBV5-1, the J call TRBJ2-1; TRBD2 aligns across 13 bases. In germline, CDR1 is SGHRS, CDR2 YFSETQ. V gave up 4 bases and J gave up 6 bases; unmatched junction bases: 10. The CDR3 length is 17 residues.

Only a few counts were recorded for this clonotype. This rearrangement joins TRBV29-1 to TRBJ2-3; D ambiguous. Germline assignment: CDR1 SQVTM and CDR2 ANQGSEA. Trimming pared 3 bases from V and 4 bases from J, leaving 14 bases between. This CDR3 spans 14 amino acids. The CDR3 is CSVDPLRRADTQYF. The CDR3, as DNA: TGCAGCGTTGACCCCCTCCGGAGAGCAGATACGCAGTATTTT.

CDR3 bases: TGTGCCAGCAGCGTTCACAGGGGCGCTAACTATGGCTACACCTTC. Translation gives CASSVHRGANYGYTF. The chain has TRBV9 and TRBJ1-2; 7 bases fit TRBD1. V dropped 2 bases and J dropped 0; count of bases not matched to a gene: 4. CDR3 length equals 15 residues. In germline, CDR1 is SGDLS, CDR2 YYNGEE.

J is TRBJ2-7 and V is TRBV6-5; the D gene is possibly TRBD1 (7 bases). The V end lost 1 base, the J end lost 5 bases, and 15 bases lay between the germline ends. The germline gives CDR1 MNHEY, CDR2 SVGAGI. This CDR3 is 15 amino acids long. For the CDR3, the DNA is TGTGCCAGCAGTTACTGGGCAGGGGGGTTGGACGAGCAGTACTTC. Encoded protein: CASSYWAGGLDEQYF.

In its sample, this clonotype was seen a few times. The chain couples TRBV12-3 or TRBV12-4 to TRBJ1-1; D remains ambiguous. The CDR3 has 14 amino acids. Deletions cut 1 base from V and 11 bases from J, with 17 bases between. The CDR3 loop is CASSLEGQRGEAFF. CDR3 nucleotides: TGTGCCAGCAGTTTAGAGGGCCAGCGGGGTGAGGCTTTCTTT.

By share, this clonotype counts as medium-sized. This chain connects TRBV11-2 to TRBJ2-2, with 14 bases that match TRBD2. CDR1 is SGHAT and CDR2 is FQNNGV in the germline V gene. The CDR3 sequence is 17 residues long. V trimming: 7 bases; J trimming: 7 bases; junction bases outside the gene matches: 11. In DNA, the CDR3 is TGTGCCAGCACCGGCCGACTAGCGGGAGGGCCAGGCGGGGAGCTGTTTTTT. As protein: CASTGRLAGGPGGELFF.